This T cell receptor beta chain comes out of a study of blood T cell repertoires in COVID-19. TCRdb keeps only in-frame clones here, not all; method: immunoSEQ multiplex PCR. The sample lists some 120,000 clones, about 83% occurring once. Germline V CDR1 and CDR2: MNHEY, SMNVEV (reference sequence). With 0 bases clipped from V and 2 bases from J, the junction kept 15 bases outside the gene matches. CDR3 length equals 19 residues. This rearrangement joins TRBV27 to TRBJ2-7; TRBD1 matches at 8 bases. Source material: peripheral blood. The receptor comes from a human donor in a cohort sampled during active COVID-19. CDR3 sequence (DNA): TGTGCCAGCAGTTTATCGTTGGACAGGGTTAAGAGTGCCACCTACGAGCAGTACTTC. Translation gives CASSLSLDRVKSATYEQYF.